This T cell receptor (beta chain) was recorded in a study of identical twins. CDR3 length equals 14 residues. Germline CDR1 and CDR2: SNHLY and FYNNEI. V was cut by 3 bases and J by 6 bases, with 15 bases left in between. One entry per CDR3 protein results from TCRdb running MiXCR on the 5' RACE reads. This table has about 490,000 distinct CDR3 sequences, about 15% appearing once. The same data also went into a second study, on yellow fever vaccine responses in identical twins.

The source is a woman between 18 and 29 years old in good health. Sequenced material: CD4+ T cells sorted from blood. The rearrangement links TRBV2 to TRBJ2-7; D possibly corresponds to TRBD2 (6 bases). Written as DNA, the CDR3 is TGTGCCAGCAGTGACCTGGCGGGAAGTCCCGAGCAGTACTTC. Translation gives CASSDLAGSPEQYF.